What follows is one T cell receptor beta chain and its context. Many counts were recorded for this clonotype. The target of this receptor is not known. One base away there is no much larger clone; base qualities are not given. Libraries were prepared through multiplex PCR. The reads were generated on an Illumina HiSeq 4000. TCR beta libraries were built with iRepertoire HTBI primers and Arm-PCR amplification of CDR3 regions. Before sequencing, the PCR products underwent gel purification. Under the source paper's analysis protocol: A total of around 66 TRBV and some 15 TRBJ segments were identified across samples and were used for gene usage analysis of CDR3 amino acid clonotypes. Filtered high-quality paired reads were merged into contigs using COPE and FqMerger. BLAST was used to align contigs to IMGT TRBV, TRBD and TRBJ reference genes, with CDR3 defined following IMGT. Any clonotype with a frequency above 0.1% was counted as a highly expanded clone. Shannon entropy was used to measure repertoire diversity, and the Gini coefficient was used to measure V-J evenness. Clonotypes shared by more than one individual were considered public. TCRdb reprocessed the public reads (quality trimming at Q25 with fastp, clone calling with MiXCR) and kept in-frame beta chains. Every CDR3 protein is listed once, alongside the most common genes and DNA of its rows. Here the V and J calls rest on TCRdb's processing, not on the authors' analysis. The sample has about 470,000 distinct CDR3 sequences on record, around 14% of them singletons. Over 15% of the sample goes to the ten largest clones.

According to the study, the label for this sample's time point signals: newly diagnosed GD, antithyroid drugs for less than 3 months. RNA was extracted from PBMCs in TRIzol for both TCR sequencing and RNA sequencing. The diagnosis of Graves' disease was made according to American Thyroid Association guidelines. Recruitment of patients was carried out at an endocrinology department in Xi'an, China. Each patient gave roughly 8.4 milliliters of peripheral blood, collected in an EDTA anticoagulant tube. Ficoll Paque Plus density gradient separation was used to isolate PBMCs, and no further T cell sorting was performed. An Agilent 2100 Bioanalyzer and agarose gel were used to check RNA quality, and a NanoDrop 2000 was used to measure RNA concentration. The germline V gene encodes CDR1 LGHDT and CDR2 YNNKEL (reference sequence). From the cysteine up to the phenylalanine, the CDR3 has a length of 15 residues. The entry retains the CDR3 DNA only, 45 bases that are in frame from base 1. The V end gives up 4 bases and the J end 0 bases, leaving 4 bases in the junction not matched to a gene.

The sample is drawn from a study of regulatory T cells in long-lasting Graves disease (dated by TCRdb to 2020 to 2023). Some background on the complete study: Patients with newly diagnosed Graves' disease had been on antithyroid drugs for under 3 months. Patients with persistent Graves' disease were compared with patients with newly diagnosed Graves' disease using TCR sequencing and RNA sequencing of peripheral blood. A total of roughly 35 samples underwent TCR sequencing: some 13 from persistent and around 20 from newly diagnosed Graves' disease patients. The study was registered as a clinical trial and conducted in China.

Overall study outcomes, separate from this receptor: The authors acknowledged the small sample size as a limitation that may reduce accuracy. Persistent patients shared more public clonotypes among themselves (around 2,800) than newly diagnosed patients did (more than 950). Because the primary lesion, thyroid tissue, could not be accessed, the study looked at peripheral blood alone. Compared with newly diagnosed patients, persistent Graves' disease patients had lower TCR Shannon entropy and fewer highly expanded clones, which suggests clonal expansion. Only the TCR beta chain was sequenced and analyzed. TRBV28, TRBJ1-2 and TRBJ2-5 were preferentially used in persistent disease, while TRBV20-1 and TRBJ2-1 were favored in newly diagnosed disease.

The sample also formed part of further work on T cells in Graves' hyperthyroidism and ophthalmopathy. The second study reports: Stable Graves' hyperthyroidism was defined as no progression to ophthalmopathy during 18 months of follow-up. Hyperthyroidism patients were newly diagnosed, had a disease duration of under 2 months, and were aged 18 to 65 years. Exclusion was applied to patients with uncontrolled infections, other autoimmune diseases, pregnancy or lactation. Clinical symptoms, serum thyroxine and TRAb, thyroid ultrasound, and orbital computed tomography formed the basis for the diagnoses. The first round of RT-PCR for the TCR CDR3 was performed with the HTBI primer set and the Qiagen OneStep RT-PCR kit. Most expanded thyroid clonotypes (frequency above 0.001) were also found in blood, which suggests that blood repertoires may mirror thyroid immune responses. In cross-validation, a model built on a 13 V-J signature told ophthalmopathy apart from stable hyperthyroidism with 85% to 90% sensitivity and about 81% specificity, and in testing the same model reached 80%/75%. In validation, the model predicted progression to ophthalmopathy with roughly 66% sensitivity and approximately 72% specificity, a median of 6.5 months before onset. To identify distinguishing TCR V-J signatures, a discovery cohort of 90 to 100 patients was used, comprising some 45 with Graves' ophthalmopathy and 57 with stable Graves' hyperthyroidism. Prospective prediction of ophthalmopathy was tested in an independent validation cohort consisting of 18 hyperthyroidism patients and approximately 16 patients who later progressed to ophthalmopathy. The approximately 90 discovery patients were randomly split 7:3 into training and test sets. Thyroid tissue and blood T-cell repertoires from about six Graves' hyperthyroidism patients were also compared in the study. After blood sampling, hyperthyroidism patients were treated with methimazole at a starting dose of 30 mg daily, and ophthalmopathy patients were treated with high-dose intravenous methylprednisolone. Libraries were constructed in a second round of multiplex PCR, after which size selection and purification were performed. Libraries were sequenced paired-end with 100 bp reads on an Illumina HiSeq2000. SOAPnuke was used to process the raw data, removing reads that contained adapters or uncalled bases, had a mean Phred below 15, or lacked an exact match to the constant primer or identifier. COPE v1.2.5 was used to merge the high-quality paired reads, and each unique nucleotide sequence was defined as a clonotype. Clonotypes were aligned to IMGT TRBV, TRBD and TRBJ reference segments using MiTCR v1.1. The analysis included only V-J combinations with a frequency above 0.0001, which together covered more than 98% of the repertoires. The TCS score was defined as the ratio of F50 (clonal expansion) to E x V (chaos), calculated using BLOSUM62-based TCRdist between CDR3 peptides within each V-J. Welch's t-statistics and random forest reduced several hundred V-J features to about 12, which were used in a naive Bayes classifier (R e1071). Sample size was not statistically predetermined, and investigators were not blinded to group allocation. TCR Vbeta CDR3 sequencing of fewer than 150 peripheral blood samples (under 45 ophthalmopathy, 75 hyperthyroidism and some 17 progressor patients) is reported in the paper.

The source material was peripheral blood mononuclear cells (PBMCs), sampled at new diagnosis, from a patient treated with antithyroid drugs. The sequence is built from TRBV3-1 and TRBJ2-3; the junction holds 7 bases that match TRBD2. This TCR was sampled from a woman in her 30s with Graves disease. Donor details come from another sample of the same person, matched by shared clones. The CDR3 corresponds to CASSREGPSTDTQYF. The nucleotides are TGTGCCAGCAGCCGGGAGGGTCCCAGCACAGATACGCAGTATTTT.